The source of this T cell receptor (beta chain) is a study of blood T cell repertoires in COVID-19. Overall study context: The study drew acute and convalescent COVID-19 samples from the United States, Italy and Spain. The analysed material was cDNA or gDNA that came from T cells, B-cell-depleted T cells, or PBMCs.

Source study methods: Amplification with reference gene primers provided the estimates of nucleated cell counts. Repertoires were generated with immunoSEQ multiplex PCR, while TCRdb's copy carries only in-frame clones and drops some. That table supplies the V and J calls and clone size; D and trimming were determined from the DNA. The sample comprises 20,000 to 25,000 clones, more than 90% of which are singletons, and over 2.5% rests with the top ten. This CDR3 spans 16 amino acids. Germline-derived CDR1 and CDR2 are MNHEY and SMNVEV (reference sequence). Trimming shortened V by 10 bases and J by 6 bases, and 26 bases separated the two germline ends.

This chain links TRBV27 with TRBJ2-3; TRBD1 might be the D (6 bases). The receptor comes from a woman in her seventies with active COVID-19. Material for sequencing was peripheral blood. The CDR3 sequence is CATQPDRPRRVDTQYF. The CDR3, as DNA: TGTGCCACGCAACCCGACAGGCCCCGGAGAGTGGATACGCAGTATTTT.